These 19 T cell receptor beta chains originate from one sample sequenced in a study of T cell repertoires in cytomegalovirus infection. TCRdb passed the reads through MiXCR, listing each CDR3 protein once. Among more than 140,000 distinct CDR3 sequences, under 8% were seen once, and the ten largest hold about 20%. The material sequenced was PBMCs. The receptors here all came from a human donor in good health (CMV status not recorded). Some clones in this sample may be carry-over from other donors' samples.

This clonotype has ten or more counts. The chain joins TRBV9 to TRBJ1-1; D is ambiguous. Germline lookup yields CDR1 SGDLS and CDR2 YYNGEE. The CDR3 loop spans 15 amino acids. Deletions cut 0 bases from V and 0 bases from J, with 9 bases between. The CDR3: CASSVVVAMNTEAFF. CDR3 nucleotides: TGTGCCAGCAGCGTAGTGGTGGCGATGAACACTGAAGCTTTCTTT. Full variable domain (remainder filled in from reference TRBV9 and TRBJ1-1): DSGVTQTPKHLITATGQRVTLRCSPRSGDLSVYWYQQSLDQGLQFLIQYYNGEERAKGNILERFSAQQFPDLHSELNLSSLELGDSALYFCASSVVVAMNTEAFFGQGTRLTVV.

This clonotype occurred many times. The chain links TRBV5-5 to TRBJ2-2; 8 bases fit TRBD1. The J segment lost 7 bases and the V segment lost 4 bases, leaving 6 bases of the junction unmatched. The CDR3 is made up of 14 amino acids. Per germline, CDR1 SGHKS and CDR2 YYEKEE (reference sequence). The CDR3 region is CASSATGDGGELFF. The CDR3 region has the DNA TGTGCCAGCAGCGCGACAGGGGACGGCGGGGAGCTGTTTTTT. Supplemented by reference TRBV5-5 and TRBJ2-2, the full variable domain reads DAGVTQSPTHLIKTRGQQVTLRCSPISGHKSVSWYQQVLGQGPQFIFQYYEKEERGRGNFPDRFSARQFPNYSSELNVNALLLGDSALYLCASSATGDGGELFFGEGSRLTVL.

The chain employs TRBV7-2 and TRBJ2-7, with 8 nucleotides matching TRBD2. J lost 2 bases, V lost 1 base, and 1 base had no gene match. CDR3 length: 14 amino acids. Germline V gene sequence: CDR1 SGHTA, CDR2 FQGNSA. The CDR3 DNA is TGTGCCAGCAGCTTAGAAGCGGGGGCCTACGAGCAGTACTTC. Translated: CASSLEAGAYEQYF. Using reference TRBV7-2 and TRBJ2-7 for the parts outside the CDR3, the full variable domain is GAGVSQSPSNKVTEKGKDVELRCDPISGHTALYWYRQSLGQGLEFLIYFQGNSAPDKSGLPSDRFSAERTGGSVSTLTIQRTQQEDSAVYLCASSLEAGAYEQYFGPGTRLTVT.

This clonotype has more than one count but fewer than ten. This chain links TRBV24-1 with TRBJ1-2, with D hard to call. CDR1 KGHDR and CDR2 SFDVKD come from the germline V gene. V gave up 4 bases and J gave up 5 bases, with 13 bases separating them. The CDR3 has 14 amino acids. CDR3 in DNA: TGTGCCACCAGTGACCCCGGACGTAATTATGGCTACACCTTC. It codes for CATSDPGRNYGYTF.

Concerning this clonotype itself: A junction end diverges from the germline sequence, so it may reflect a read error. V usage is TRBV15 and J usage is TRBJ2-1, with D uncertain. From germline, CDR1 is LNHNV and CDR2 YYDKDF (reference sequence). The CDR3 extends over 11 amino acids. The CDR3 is CAISRYNEQFF. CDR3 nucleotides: TGTGCCATCAGCAGGTACAATGAGCAGTTCTTC.

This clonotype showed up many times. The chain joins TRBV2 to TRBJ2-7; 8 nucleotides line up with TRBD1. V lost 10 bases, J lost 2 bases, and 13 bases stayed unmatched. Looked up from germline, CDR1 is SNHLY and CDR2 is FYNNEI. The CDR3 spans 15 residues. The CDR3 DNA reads TGTGCCACCACAGGGGGTTCGCCTAGAGCCTACGAGCAGTACTTC. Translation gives CATTGGSPRAYEQYF.

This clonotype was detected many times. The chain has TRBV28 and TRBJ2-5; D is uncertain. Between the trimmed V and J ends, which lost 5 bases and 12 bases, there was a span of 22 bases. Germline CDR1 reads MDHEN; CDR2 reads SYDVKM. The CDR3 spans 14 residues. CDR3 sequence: CASSPSADPLLEYF. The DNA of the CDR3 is TGTGCCAGCAGTCCATCGGCAGACCCCCTTCTTGAGTACTTC.

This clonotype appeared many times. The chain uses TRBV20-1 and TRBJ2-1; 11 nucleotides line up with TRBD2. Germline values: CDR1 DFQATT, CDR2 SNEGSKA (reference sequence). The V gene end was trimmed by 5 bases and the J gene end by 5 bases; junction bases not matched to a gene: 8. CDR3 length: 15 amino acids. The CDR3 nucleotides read TGCAGTGCTCAAGATCTAGCGGGGGGCGACAATGAGCAGTTCTTC. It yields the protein CSAQDLAGGDNEQFF.

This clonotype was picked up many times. CDR3 in amino acids: CASSKLQDIGYTF. The CDR3 nucleotides read TGTGCCAGCAGCAAACTACAGGACATTGGCTACACCTTC. This chain connects TRBV7-8 to TRBJ1-2, with D perhaps TRBD1 (5 bases). Germline CDR1 reads SGHVS; CDR2 reads FQNEAQ. CDR3 length: 13 residues. V lost 5 bases to trimming and J lost 7 bases, with 14 bases between them.

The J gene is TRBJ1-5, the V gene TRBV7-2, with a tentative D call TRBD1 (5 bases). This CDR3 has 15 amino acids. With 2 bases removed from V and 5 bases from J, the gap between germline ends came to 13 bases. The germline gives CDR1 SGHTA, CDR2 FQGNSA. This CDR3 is CASSLRGFCDQPQHF. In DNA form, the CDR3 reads TGTGCCAGCAGCTTACGGGGGTTTTGCGATCAGCCCCAGCATTTT.

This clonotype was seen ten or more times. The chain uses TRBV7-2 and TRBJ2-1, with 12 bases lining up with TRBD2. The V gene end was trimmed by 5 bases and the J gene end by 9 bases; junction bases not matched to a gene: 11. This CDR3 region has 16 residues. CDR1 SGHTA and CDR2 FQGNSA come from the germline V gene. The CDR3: CASSESLAGGLSEQFF. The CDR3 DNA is TGTGCCAGCAGCGAATCTCTAGCGGGGGGGCTAAGTGAGCAGTTCTTC.

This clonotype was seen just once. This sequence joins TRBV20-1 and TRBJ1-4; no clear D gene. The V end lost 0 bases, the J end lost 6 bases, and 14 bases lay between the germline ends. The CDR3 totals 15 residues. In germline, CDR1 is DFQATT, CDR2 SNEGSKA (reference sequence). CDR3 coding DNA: TGCAGTGCTAGAGATTATGGCCGGATGGATGAAAAACTGTTTTTT. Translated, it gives CSARDYGRMDEKLFF.

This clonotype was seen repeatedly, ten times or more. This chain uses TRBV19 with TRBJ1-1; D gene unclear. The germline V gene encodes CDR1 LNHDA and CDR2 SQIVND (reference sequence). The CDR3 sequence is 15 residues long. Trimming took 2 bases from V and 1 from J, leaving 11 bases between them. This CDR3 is CASSILDRWNTEAFF. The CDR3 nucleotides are TGTGCCAGTAGTATACTCGACCGCTGGAACACTGAAGCTTTCTTT.

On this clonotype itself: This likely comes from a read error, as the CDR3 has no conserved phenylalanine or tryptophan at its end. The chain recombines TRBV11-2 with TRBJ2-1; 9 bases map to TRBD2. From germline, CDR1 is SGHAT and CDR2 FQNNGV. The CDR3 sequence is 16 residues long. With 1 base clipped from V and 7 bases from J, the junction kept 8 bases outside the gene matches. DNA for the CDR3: TGTGCCAGCAGCTTAGGTGTGGCGGGGGGGCAGAATGAGCAGTTCTTA. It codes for CASSLGVAGGQNEQFL.

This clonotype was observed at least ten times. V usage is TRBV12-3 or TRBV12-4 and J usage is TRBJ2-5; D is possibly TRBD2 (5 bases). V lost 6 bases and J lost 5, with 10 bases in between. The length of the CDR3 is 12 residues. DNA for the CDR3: TGTGCCAGCAGGCCGGGGTTGGAGACCCAGTACTTC. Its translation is CASRPGLETQYF.

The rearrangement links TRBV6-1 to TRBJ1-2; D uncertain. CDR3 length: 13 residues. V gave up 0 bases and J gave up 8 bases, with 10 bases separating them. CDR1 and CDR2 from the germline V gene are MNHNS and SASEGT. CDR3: CASSEAAIGGYTF. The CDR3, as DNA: TGTGCCAGCAGTGAAGCGGCAATCGGAGGCTACACCTTC.

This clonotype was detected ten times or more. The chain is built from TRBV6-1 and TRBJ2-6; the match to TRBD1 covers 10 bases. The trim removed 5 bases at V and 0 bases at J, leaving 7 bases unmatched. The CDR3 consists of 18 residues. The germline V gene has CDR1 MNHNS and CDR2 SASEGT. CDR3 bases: TGTGCCAGCAGTCTTTACGGGACAGGGGACTCTGGGGCCAACGTCCTGACTTTC. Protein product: CASSLYGTGDSGANVLTF.

The CDR3, as DNA: TGTGCCAGCAGCCCGAGTATGGGGGATAGCACAGATACGCAGTATTTT. Translation gives CASSPSMGDSTDTQYF. The chain links TRBV27 to TRBJ2-3, with D perhaps TRBD1 or TRBD2 (5 bases each). CDR3 size: 16 residues. The germline V and J ends were trimmed by 6 bases and 0 bases, with 16 bases remaining between them. Germline loops: CDR1 MNHEY, CDR2 SMNVEV (reference sequence).

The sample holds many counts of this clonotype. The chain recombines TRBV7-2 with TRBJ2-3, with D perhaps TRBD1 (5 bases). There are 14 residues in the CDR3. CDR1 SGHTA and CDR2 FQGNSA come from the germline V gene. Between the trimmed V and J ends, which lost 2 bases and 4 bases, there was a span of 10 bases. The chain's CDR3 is CASSLNAGPDTQYF. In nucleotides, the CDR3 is TGTGCCAGCAGCTTAAACGCAGGGCCAGATACGCAGTATTTT. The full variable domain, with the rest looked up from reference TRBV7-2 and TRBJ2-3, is GAGVSQSPSNKVTEKGKDVELRCDPISGHTALYWYRQSLGQGLEFLIYFQGNSAPDKSGLPSDRFSAERTGGSVSTLTIQRTQQEDSAVYLCASSLNAGPDTQYFGPGTRLTVL.